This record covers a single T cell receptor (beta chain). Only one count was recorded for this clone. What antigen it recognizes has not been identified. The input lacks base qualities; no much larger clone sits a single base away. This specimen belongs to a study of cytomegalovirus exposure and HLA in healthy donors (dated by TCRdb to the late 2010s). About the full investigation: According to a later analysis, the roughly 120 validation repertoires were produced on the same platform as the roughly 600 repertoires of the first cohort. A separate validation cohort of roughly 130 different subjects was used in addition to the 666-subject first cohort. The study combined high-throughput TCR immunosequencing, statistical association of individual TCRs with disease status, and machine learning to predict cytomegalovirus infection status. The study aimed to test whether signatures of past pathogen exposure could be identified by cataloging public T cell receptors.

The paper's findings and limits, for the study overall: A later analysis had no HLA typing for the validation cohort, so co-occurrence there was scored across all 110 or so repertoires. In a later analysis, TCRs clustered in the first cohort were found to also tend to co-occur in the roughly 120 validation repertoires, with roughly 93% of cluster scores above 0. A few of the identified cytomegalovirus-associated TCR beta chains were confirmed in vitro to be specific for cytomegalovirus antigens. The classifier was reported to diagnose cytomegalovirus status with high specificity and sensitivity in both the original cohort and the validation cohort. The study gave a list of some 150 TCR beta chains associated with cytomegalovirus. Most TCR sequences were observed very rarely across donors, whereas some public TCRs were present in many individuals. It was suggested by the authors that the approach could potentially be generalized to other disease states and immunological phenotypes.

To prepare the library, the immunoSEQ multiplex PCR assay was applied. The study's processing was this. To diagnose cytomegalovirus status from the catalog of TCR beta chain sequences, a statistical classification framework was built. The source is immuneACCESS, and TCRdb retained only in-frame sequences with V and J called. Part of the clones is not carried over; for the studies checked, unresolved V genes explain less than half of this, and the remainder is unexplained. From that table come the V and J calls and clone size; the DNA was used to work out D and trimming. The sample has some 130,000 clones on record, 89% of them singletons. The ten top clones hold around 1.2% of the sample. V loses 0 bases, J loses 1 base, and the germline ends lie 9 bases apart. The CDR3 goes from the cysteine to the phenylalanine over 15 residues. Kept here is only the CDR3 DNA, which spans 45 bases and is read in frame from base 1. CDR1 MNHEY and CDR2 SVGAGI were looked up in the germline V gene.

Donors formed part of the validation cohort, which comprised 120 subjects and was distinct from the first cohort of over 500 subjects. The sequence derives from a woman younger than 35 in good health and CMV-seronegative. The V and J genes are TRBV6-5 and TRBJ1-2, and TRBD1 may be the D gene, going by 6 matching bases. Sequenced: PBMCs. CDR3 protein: CASSYSGGDNYGYTF. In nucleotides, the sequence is TGTGCCAGCAGTTACTCTGGGGGCGATAACTATGGCTACACCTTC.